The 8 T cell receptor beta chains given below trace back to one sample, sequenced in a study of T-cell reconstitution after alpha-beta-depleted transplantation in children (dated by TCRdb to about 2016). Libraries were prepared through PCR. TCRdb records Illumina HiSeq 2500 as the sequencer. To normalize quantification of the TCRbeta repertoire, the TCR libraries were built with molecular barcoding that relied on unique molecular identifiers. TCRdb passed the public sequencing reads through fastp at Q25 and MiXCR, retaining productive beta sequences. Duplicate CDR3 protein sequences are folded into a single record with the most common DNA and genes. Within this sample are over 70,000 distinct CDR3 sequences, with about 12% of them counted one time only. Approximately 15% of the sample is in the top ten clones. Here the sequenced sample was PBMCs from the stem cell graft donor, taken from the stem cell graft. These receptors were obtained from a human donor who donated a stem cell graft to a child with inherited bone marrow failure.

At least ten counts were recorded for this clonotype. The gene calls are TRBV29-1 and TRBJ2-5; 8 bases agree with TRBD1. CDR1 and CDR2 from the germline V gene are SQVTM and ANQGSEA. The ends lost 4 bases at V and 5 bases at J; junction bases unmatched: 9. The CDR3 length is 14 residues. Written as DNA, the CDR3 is TGCAGCGTTGTTTCGGTGACAGGGGCTGAGACCCAGTACTTC. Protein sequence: CSVVSVTGAETQYF.

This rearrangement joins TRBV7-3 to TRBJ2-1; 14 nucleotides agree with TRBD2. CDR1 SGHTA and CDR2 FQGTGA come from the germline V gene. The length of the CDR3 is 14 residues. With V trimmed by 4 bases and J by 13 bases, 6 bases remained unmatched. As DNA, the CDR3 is TGTGCCAGCAGCTCCGGACTAGCGGGGGGTTTTCAGTTCTTC. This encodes CASSSGLAGGFQFF.

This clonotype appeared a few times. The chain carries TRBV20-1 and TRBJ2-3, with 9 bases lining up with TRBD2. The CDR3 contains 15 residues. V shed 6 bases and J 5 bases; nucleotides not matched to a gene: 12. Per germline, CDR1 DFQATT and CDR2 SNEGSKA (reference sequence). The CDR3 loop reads CSASDGGGVGDTQYF. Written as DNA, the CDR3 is TGCAGTGCCTCCGACGGCGGGGGGGTAGGAGATACGCAGTATTTT.

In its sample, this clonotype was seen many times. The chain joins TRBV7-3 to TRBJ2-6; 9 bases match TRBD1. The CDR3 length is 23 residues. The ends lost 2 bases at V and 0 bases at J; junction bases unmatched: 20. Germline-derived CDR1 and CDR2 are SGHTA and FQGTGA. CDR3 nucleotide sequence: TGTGCCAGCAGCTTAGTTAAGGTTCCCCCGCTGGACAGGGGCCTCTCTGGGGCCAACGTCCTGACTTTC. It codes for CASSLVKVPPLDRGLSGANVLTF.

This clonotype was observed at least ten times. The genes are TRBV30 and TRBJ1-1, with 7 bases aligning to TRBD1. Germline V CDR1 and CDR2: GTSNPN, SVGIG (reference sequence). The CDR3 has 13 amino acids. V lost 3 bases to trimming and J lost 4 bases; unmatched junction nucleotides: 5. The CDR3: CAWSRGEGTEAFF. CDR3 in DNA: TGTGCCTGGAGCAGGGGGGAAGGCACTGAAGCTTTCTTT.

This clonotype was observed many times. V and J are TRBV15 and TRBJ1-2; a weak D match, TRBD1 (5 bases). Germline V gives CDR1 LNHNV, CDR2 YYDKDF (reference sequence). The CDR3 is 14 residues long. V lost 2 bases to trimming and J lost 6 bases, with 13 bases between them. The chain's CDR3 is CATSRNQGWNGYTF. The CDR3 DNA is TGTGCCACCAGCAGAAACCAGGGTTGGAATGGCTACACCTTC.

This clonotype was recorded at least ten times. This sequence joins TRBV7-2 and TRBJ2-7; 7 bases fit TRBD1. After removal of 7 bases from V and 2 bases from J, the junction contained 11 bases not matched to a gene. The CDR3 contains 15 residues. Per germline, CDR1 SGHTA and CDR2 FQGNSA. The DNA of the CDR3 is TGTGCCAGCACCCTTACAGGGGTGTTCACCTACGAGCAGTACTTC. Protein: CASTLTGVFTYEQYF.

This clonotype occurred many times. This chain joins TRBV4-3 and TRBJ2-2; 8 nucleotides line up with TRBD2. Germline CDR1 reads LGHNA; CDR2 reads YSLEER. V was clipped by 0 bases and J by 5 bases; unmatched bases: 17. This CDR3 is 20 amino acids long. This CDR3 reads CASSQDSPASGRLGTGELFF. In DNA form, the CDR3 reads TGCGCCAGCAGCCAAGATAGCCCAGCTAGCGGGCGGTTGGGAACCGGGGAGCTGTTTTTT.